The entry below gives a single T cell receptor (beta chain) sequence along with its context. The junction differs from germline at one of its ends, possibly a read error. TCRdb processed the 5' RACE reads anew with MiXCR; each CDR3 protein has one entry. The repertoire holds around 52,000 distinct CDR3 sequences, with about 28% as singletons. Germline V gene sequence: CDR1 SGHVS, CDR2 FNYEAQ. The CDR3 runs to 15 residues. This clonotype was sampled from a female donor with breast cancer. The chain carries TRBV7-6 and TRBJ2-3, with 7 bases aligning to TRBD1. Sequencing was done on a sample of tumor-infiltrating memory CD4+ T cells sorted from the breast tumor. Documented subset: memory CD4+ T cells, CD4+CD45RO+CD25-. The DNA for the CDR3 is TGTTCCAGCAGCTTGGGACAGACAAGTCGTGATACGCAGTATTTT. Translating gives CSSSLGQTSRDTQYF.